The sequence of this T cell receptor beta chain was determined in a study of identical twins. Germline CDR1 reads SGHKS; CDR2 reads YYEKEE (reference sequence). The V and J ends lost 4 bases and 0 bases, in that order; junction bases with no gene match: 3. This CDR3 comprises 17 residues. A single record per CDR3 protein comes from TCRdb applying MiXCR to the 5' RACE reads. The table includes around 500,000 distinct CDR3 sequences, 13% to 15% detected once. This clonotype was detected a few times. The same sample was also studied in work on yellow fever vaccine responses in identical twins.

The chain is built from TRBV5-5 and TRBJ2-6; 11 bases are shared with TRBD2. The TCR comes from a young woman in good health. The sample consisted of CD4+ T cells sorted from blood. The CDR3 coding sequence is TGTGCCAGCAGCGAGGGACTAGCGGCCTCTGGGGCCAACGTCCTGACTTTC. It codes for CASSEGLAASGANVLTF.